The TCR beta chain described here comes from a study of blood T cell repertoires in COVID-19. Study as a whole: The origin of the acute and convalescent COVID-19 samples was the United States, Italy and Spain.

The CDR3 extends over 15 amino acids. The ends were cut back, 3 bases at V and 5 bases at J, with 19 bases in the middle. From germline, CDR1 is DFQATT and CDR2 SNEGSKA (reference sequence). Sequencing used immunoSEQ multiplex PCR; TCRdb keeps in-frame clones, though not all of them. The sample yields tens of thousands of clones, around four fifths seen once. This receptor was obtained from a human donor in a cohort sampled during active COVID-19. The sample consisted of peripheral blood. The rearrangement links TRBV20-1 to TRBJ2-5, with D hard to call. In nucleotides, the CDR3 is TGCAGTGCTAGTTCGGCGATTAAATCTAGGGAGACCCAGTACTTC. Amino acid sequence: CSASSAIKSRETQYF.